Below are 14 T cell receptor beta chains sequenced from a single sample in a study of cytomegalovirus exposure and HLA in healthy donors. The study ran its PCR with 60 Vbeta and 13 Jbeta primers. The table came from immunoSEQ multiplex PCR; TCRdb's copy has only in-frame clones and leaves some out. Of 150,000 to 200,000 clones detected, 65% to 85% appear once; the ten largest clones hold around 7.7%. Material: PBMCs. The source is a young woman in good health and CMV-seropositive.

V is TRBV6-5 and J is TRBJ1-2; no clear D gene. The germline gives CDR1 MNHEY, CDR2 SVGAGI. Trimming removed 6 bases from V and 2 bases from J, with 10 bases in between. CDR3 size: 13 residues. CDR3 sequence: CASRAERNYGYTF. DNA for the CDR3: TGTGCCAGCAGGGCGGAGAGGAACTATGGCTACACCTTC.

This clone was seen a handful of times. The genes are TRBV19 and TRBJ1-5, with D possibly TRBD1 on 6 matching bases. The CDR3 contains 14 residues. The germline V and J ends were trimmed by 4 bases and 11 bases, with 18 bases remaining between them. Germline V gives CDR1 LNHDA, CDR2 SQIVND (reference sequence). Here the CDR3 reads CASSNRASDRAQHF. CDR3 in DNA: TGTGCCAGTAGTAACAGGGCCTCCGATAGAGCCCAGCATTTT.

The chain uses TRBV28 and TRBJ1-1; possible D gene TRBD1, 6 bases. The germline gives CDR1 MDHEN, CDR2 SYDVKM. V was trimmed by 6 bases and J by 6 bases, leaving 23 bases between them. This CDR3 spans 16 amino acids. Written as DNA, the CDR3 is TGTGCCAGCAGGTTCTCCAGGGGCTCTCGCGTAGCTGAAGCTTTCTTT. As protein: CASRFSRGSRVAEAFF. The complete variable domain, with remaining parts taken from reference TRBV28 and TRBJ1-1, reads DVKVTQSSRYLVKRTGEKVFLECVQDMDHENMFWYRQDPGLGLRLIYFSYDVKMKEKGDIPEGYSVSREKKERFSLILESASTNQTSMYLCASRFSRGSRVAEAFFGQGTRLTVV.

This sequence joins TRBV7-6 and TRBJ2-7; D possibly corresponds to TRBD1 (6 bases). The germline V and J ends were trimmed by 2 bases and 7 bases, with 15 bases remaining between them. The CDR3 covers 14 residues. The germline gives CDR1 SGHVS, CDR2 FNYEAQ. This CDR3 reads CASSLRTESSEQYF. CDR3 nucleotide sequence: TGTGCCAGCAGCTTACGGACAGAATCGTCAGAGCAGTACTTC.

This clone was counted only a few times. This chain uses TRBV4-2 with TRBJ2-5; no clear D. CDR3 length: 16 amino acids. V was cut by 1 base and J by 0 bases, with 12 bases left in between. Germline lookup yields CDR1 LGHNA and CDR2 YNFKEQ. The CDR3: CASSQGVQHYQETQYF. The CDR3, as DNA: TGTGCCAGCAGCCAAGGGGTACAGCACTACCAAGAGACCCAGTACTTC.

The rearrangement links TRBV5-5 to TRBJ1-6; 9 bases agree with TRBD1. V was pared by 4 bases and J by 7 bases, with 12 bases of the junction left unmatched. The CDR3 is made up of 17 amino acids. CDR1 and CDR2 (germline): SGHKS, YYEKEE (reference sequence). This chain's CDR3 is CASSHLFTGTGNSPLHF. DNA of the CDR3: TGTGCCAGCAGCCATCTATTCACCGGGACAGGGAATTCACCCCTCCACTTT.

This chain uses TRBV5-1 with TRBJ2-2; 10 positions agree with TRBD1. The CDR3 is 15 residues long. Germline CDR1 and CDR2: SGHRS and YFSETQ. The trim removed 5 bases at V and 4 bases at J, leaving 5 bases unmatched. CDR3 protein: CASSWGQGFTGELFF. In DNA form, the CDR3 reads TGCGCCAGCAGTTGGGGACAGGGGTTCACCGGGGAGCTGTTTTTT. The full variable domain, its missing parts supplied by reference TRBV5-1 and TRBJ2-2, is KAGVTQTPRYLIKTRGQQVTLSCSPISGHRSVSWYQQTPGQGLQFLFEYFSETQRNKGNFPGRFSGRQFSNSRSEMNVSTLELGDSALYLCASSWGQGFTGELFFGEGSRLTVL.

CDR3 loop: CASSQVRVGTRGTDTQYF. The CDR3 region has the DNA TGCGCCAGCAGCCAAGTTCGGGTGGGGACTAGGGGCACAGATACGCAGTATTTT. The chain joins TRBV4-1 to TRBJ2-3; TRBD2 matches at 8 bases. Germline CDR1 is MGHRA and CDR2 is YSYEKL. The CDR3 loop spans 18 amino acids. V trimming: 1 base; J trimming: 1 base; junction bases outside the gene matches: 10.

The chain combines TRBV29-1 with TRBJ2-1; 8 bases line up with TRBD2. The CDR3 is 15 residues long. V lost 4 bases, J lost 4 bases, and 9 bases stayed unmatched. CDR1 is SQVTM and CDR2 is ANQGSEA in the germline V gene. The CDR3 reads CSVGRGGGSYNEQFF. The CDR3 region has the DNA TGCAGCGTTGGAAGGGGCGGGGGGTCGTACAATGAGCAGTTCTTC.

The rearrangement joins TRBV13 to TRBJ2-7; 8 bases are shared with TRBD2. Germline loops: CDR1 PRHDT, CDR2 FYEKMQ (reference sequence). This CDR3 spans 15 amino acids. V lost 3 bases and J lost 1; bases outside the gene matches: 5. The CDR3 protein is CASSLRGAVSYEQYF. The CDR3 nucleotides are TGTGCCAGCAGCTTGCGGGGGGCGGTTTCCTACGAGCAGTACTTC.

This clone was picked up a small number of times. The CDR3 here is CASSLAVAGYNEQFF. In DNA, the CDR3 is TGCGCCAGCAGCTTGGCGGTAGCGGGGTACAATGAGCAGTTCTTC. The chain recombines TRBV5-1 with TRBJ2-1; TRBD2 aligns across 8 bases. The V gene's germline CDR1 is SGHRS and CDR2 YFSETQ. J lost 4 bases, V lost 0 bases, and 3 bases had no gene match. The CDR3 consists of 15 residues.

The chain recombines TRBV6-4 with TRBJ2-1; 9 bases are shared with TRBD2. Germline V lookup: CDR1 MRHNA, CDR2 SNTAGT. V lost 2 bases and J lost 15; bases outside the gene matches: 8. The CDR3 has 13 residues. The CDR3 reads CASSDGAGGLGFF. Written as DNA, the CDR3 is TGTGCCAGCAGTGACGGAGCGGGGGGCTTGGGGTTCTTC.

The chain has TRBV7-2 and TRBJ2-2; a weak D match, TRBD1 (6 bases). Germline V gives CDR1 SGHTA, CDR2 FQGNSA. The CDR3 runs 14 residues. With 2 bases removed from V and 4 bases from J, the gap between germline ends came to 8 bases. In DNA form, the CDR3 reads TGTGCCAGCAGCTTAAGGGGGTCCACCGGGGAGCTGTTTTTT. It encodes CASSLRGSTGELFF.

The chain is built from TRBV5-1 and TRBJ2-2, with 10 positions matching TRBD1. CDR1 is SGHRS, CDR2 YFSETQ, per germline. The CDR3 contains 15 residues. The V gene end was trimmed by 7 bases and the J gene end by 4 bases; junction bases not matched to a gene: 7. The CDR3 sequence: CASQGQGFLTGELFF. The CDR3 DNA reads TGCGCCAGCCAGGGACAGGGGTTTCTCACCGGGGAGCTGTTTTTT.